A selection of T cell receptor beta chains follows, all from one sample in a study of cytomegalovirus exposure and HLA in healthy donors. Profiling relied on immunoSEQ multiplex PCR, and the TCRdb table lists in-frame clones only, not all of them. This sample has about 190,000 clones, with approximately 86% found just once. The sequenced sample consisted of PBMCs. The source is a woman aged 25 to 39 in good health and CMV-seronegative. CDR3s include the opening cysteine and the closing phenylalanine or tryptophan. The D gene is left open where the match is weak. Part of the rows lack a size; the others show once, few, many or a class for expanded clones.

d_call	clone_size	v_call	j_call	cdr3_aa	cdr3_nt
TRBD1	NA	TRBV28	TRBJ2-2	CASTMGDRGAGELFF	TGTGCCAGCACCATGGGGGACAGGGGAGCCGGGGAGCTGTTTTTT
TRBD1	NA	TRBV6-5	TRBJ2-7	CASSFGTDSYEQYF	TGTGCCAGCAGTTTTGGGACAGACTCCTACGAGCAGTACTTC
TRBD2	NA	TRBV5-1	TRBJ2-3	CASSLLRGDTDTQYF	TGCGCCAGCAGCTTGTTGCGGGGGGACACAGATACGCAGTATTTT
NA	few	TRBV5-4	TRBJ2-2	CASSEQVSGELFF	TGTGCCAGCAGCGAACAGGTGTCCGGGGAGCTGTTTTTT
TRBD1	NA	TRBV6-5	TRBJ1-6	CASRYRGHNSPLHF	TGTGCCAGCAGGTACAGGGGGCATAATTCACCCCTCCACTTT
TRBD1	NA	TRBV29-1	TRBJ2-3	CSVEIPQGIPTDTQYF	TGCAGCGTTGAGATCCCACAGGGGATACCCACAGATACGCAGTATTTT
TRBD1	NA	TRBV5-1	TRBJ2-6	CASRLDRAGANVLTF	TGCGCCAGCAGGTTGGACAGGGCTGGGGCCAACGTCCTGACTTTC
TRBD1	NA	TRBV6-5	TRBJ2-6	CASNTGGTGANVLTF	TGTGCCAGCAACACAGGGGGGACTGGGGCCAACGTCCTGACTTTC
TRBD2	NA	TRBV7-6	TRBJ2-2	CASSPSGPYRGGPTGELFF	TGTGCCAGCAGCCCGAGCGGGCCATATCGGGGAGGGCCGACCGGGGAGCTGTTTTTT
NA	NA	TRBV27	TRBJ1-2	CASSLFPLIYGYTF	TGTGCCAGCAGTTTATTCCCCCTAATTTATGGCTACACCTTC
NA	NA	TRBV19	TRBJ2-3	CASSMSKRTQYF	TGTGCCAGTAGTATGTCGAAGAGGACGCAGTATTTT
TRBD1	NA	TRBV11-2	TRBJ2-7	CASSVRTGPYEQYF	TGTGCCAGCAGCGTGAGGACAGGGCCCTACGAGCAGTACTTC
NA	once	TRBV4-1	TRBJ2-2	CASSPLGGFNTGELFF	TGCGCCAGCAGCCCCCTGGGGGGTTTCAACACCGGGGAGCTGTTTTTT
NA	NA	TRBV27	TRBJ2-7	CASSEWGGREIPEQYF	TGTGCCAGCAGCGAATGGGGGGGCAGGGAAATTCCCGAGCAGTACTTC
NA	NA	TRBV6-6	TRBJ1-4	CASSFALRGTNEKLFF	TGTGCCAGCAGTTTCGCCCTAAGGGGCACTAATGAAAAACTGTTTTTT
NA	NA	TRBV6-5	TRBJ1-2	CASRSDYGYTF	TGTGCCAGCCGCAGTGACTATGGCTACACCTTC
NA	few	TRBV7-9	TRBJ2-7	CASSGNRAGSYEQYF	TGTGCCAGCAGCGGTAACAGGGCTGGCTCCTACGAGCAGTACTTC
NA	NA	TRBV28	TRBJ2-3	CASTTAGDSTDTQYF	TGTGCCAGCACCACGGCAGGGGATAGCACAGATACGCAGTATTTT
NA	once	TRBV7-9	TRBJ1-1	CSSVFEGTEAFF	TGTTCCAGCGTCTTTGAGGGCACTGAAGCTTTCTTT
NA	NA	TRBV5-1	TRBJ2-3	CASSSGTWSSDTQYF	TGCGCCAGCAGTTCCGGGACTTGGAGTTCGGATACGCAGTATTTT
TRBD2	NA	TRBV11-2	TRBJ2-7	CASSPIRGGSYEQYF	TGTGCCAGCAGCCCCATCCGCGGGGGATCCTACGAGCAGTACTTC
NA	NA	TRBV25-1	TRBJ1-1	CASSDRQTGGAFF	TGTGCCAGCAGTGATCGACAGACCGGGGGAGCTTTCTTT
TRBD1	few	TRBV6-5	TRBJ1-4	CASTPTGRSEKLFF	TGTGCCAGCACCCCGACAGGGCGGAGTGAAAAACTGTTTTTT
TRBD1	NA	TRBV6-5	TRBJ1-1	CASSSTGGGTEAFF	TGTGCCAGCAGCTCAACAGGGGGAGGTACTGAAGCTTTCTTT
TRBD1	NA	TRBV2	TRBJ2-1	CASSGRTGGIIGEQFF	TGTGCCAGCAGTGGGCGGACAGGGGGTATCATAGGTGAGCAGTTCTTC
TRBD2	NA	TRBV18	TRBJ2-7	CASSPSGLAYEQYF	TGTGCCAGCTCACCCTCGGGACTAGCGTACGAGCAGTACTTC
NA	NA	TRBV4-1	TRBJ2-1	CASSRIQGGKDNEQFF	TGCGCCAGCAGCCGTATACAGGGGGGGAAGGACAATGAGCAGTTCTTC
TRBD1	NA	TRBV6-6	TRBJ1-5	CASSYGDRGANQPQHF	TGTGCCAGCAGTTACGGGGACAGGGGTGCCAATCAGCCCCAGCATTTT
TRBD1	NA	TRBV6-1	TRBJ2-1	CASSERGRDNEQFF	TGTGCCAGCAGTGAGAGGGGGCGGGACAATGAGCAGTTCTTC
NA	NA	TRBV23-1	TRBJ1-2	CASSLWQTRYNYGYTF	TGCGCCAGCAGTCTATGGCAGACGAGGTACAACTATGGCTACACCTTC
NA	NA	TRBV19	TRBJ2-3	CASRNGAGQASTDTQYF	TGTGCCAGTAGAAACGGAGCGGGCCAAGCTAGCACAGATACGCAGTATTTT
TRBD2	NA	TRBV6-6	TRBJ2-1	CASVLAGGNEQFF	TGTGCCAGCGTCCTAGCGGGAGGGAATGAGCAGTTCTTC
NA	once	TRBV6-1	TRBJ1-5	CASSEAGDSNQPQHF	TGTGCCAGCAGTGAGGCGGGGGATAGCAATCAGCCCCAGCATTTT
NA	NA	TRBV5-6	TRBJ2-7	CASTGEQYF	TGTGCCAGCACCGGCGAGCAGTACTTC
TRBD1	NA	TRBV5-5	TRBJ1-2	CASSLRDRGTNYGYTF	TGTGCCAGCAGCTTGAGGGACAGGGGGACTAACTATGGCTACACCTTC
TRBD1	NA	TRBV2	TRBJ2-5	CASSGQGAGETQYF	TGTGCCAGCAGTGGACAGGGGGCCGGTGAGACCCAGTACTTC
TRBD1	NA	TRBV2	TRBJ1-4	CASRIGQVDEKLFF	TGTGCCAGCAGAATCGGACAGGTCGATGAAAAACTGTTTTTT
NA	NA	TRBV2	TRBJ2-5	CASSEHGYTAQYF	TGTGCCAGCAGTGAGCACGGTTATACGGCCCAGTACTTC
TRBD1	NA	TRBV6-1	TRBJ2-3	CASTVGTGGADTQYF	TGTGCCAGCACCGTCGGGACAGGGGGCGCAGATACGCAGTATTTT
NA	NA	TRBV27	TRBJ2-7	CASSFLPLNEQYF	TGTGCCAGCAGTTTCCTCCCGTTGAACGAGCAGTACTTC
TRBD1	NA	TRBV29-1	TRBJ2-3	CSVEGQGGTDTQYF	TGCAGCGTTGAAGGACAGGGGGGCACAGATACGCAGTATTTT
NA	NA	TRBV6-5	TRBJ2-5	CASSYSTGRGETQYF	TGTGCCAGCAGTTACTCGACGGGGAGAGGTGAGACCCAGTACTTC
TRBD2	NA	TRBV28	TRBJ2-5	CASNDSGGRETQYF	TGTGCCAGCAATGATAGCGGGGGAAGGGAGACCCAGTACTTC
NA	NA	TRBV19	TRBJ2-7	CASKSAGKASGQYF	TGTGCCAGTAAATCGGCAGGGAAAGCATCAGGGCAGTACTTC
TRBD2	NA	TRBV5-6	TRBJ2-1	CASSGSRLAAYNEQFF	TGTGCCAGCAGCGGCTCCAGACTAGCGGCATACAATGAGCAGTTCTTC
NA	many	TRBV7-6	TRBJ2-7	CASSPWDSDSYEQYF	TGTGCCAGCAGTCCCTGGGACTCCGACTCCTACGAGCAGTACTTC
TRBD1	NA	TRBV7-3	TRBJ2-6	CASSRWTGVGANVLTF	TGTGCCAGCAGCCGCTGGACAGGGGTGGGGGCCAACGTCCTGACTTTC
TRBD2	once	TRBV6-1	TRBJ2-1	CASSEKRWEGLMDEQFF	TGTGCCAGCAGTGAGAAAAGATGGGAGGGCCTTATGGATGAGCAGTTCTTC
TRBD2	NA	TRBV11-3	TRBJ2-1	CASSAGEVDDEQFF	TGTGCCAGCAGCGCGGGAGAGGTGGACGATGAGCAGTTCTTC
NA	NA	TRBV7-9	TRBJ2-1	CASSSRPGRGIYNEQFF	TGTGCCAGCAGTTCCCGCCCCGGCAGGGGTATCTACAATGAGCAGTTCTTC
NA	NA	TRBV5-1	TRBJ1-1	CASGPGGTEAFF	TGCGCCAGCGGACCGGGGGGGACTGAAGCTTTCTTT
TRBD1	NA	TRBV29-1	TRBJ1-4	CSVAPTGVEKLFF	TGCAGCGTTGCCCCGACAGGGGTTGAAAAACTGTTTTTT
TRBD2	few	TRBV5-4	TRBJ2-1	CASSPPRVAGGGANEQFF	TGTGCCAGCAGCCCCCCTAGGGTTGCGGGGGGGGGTGCGAATGAGCAGTTCTTC
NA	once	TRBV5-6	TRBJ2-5	CASSLVARGETQYF	TGTGCCAGCAGCTTGGTGGCGAGGGGGGAGACCCAGTACTTC
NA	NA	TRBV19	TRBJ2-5	CASSMAGAGETQYF	TGTGCCAGTAGTATGGCGGGGGCTGGGGAGACCCAGTACTTC
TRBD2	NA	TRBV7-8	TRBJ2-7	CASSSLSSSGNPYEQYF	TGTGCCAGCAGCTCCCTTAGTAGTAGCGGGAACCCCTACGAGCAGTACTTC
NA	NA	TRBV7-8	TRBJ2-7	CASSSAEAYEQYF	TGTGCCAGCAGCTCCGCAGAAGCCTACGAGCAGTACTTC
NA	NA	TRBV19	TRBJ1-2	CASSPQGIHGYTF	TGTGCCAGTAGTCCACAGGGAATCCACGGCTACACCTTC
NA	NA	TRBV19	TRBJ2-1	CASSLGLETSSYNEQFF	TGTGCCAGTAGTCTTGGACTCGAAACCTCCTCCTACAATGAGCAGTTCTTC
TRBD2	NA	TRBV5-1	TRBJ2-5	CASSLVSQREGTQYF	TGCGCCAGCAGCTTGGTGTCCCAACGGGAGGGGACCCAGTACTTC